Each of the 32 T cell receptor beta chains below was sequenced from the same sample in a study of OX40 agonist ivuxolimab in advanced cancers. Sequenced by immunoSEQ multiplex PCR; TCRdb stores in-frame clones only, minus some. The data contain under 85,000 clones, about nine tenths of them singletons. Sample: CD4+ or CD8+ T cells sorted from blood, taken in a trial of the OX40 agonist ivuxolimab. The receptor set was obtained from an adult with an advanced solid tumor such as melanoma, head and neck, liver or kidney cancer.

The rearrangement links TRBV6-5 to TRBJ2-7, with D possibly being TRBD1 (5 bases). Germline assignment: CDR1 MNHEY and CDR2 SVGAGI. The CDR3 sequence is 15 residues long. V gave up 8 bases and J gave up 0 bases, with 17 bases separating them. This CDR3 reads CASPRPGPSSYEQYF. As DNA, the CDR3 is TGTGCCAGCCCTCGTCCAGGGCCCTCCTCCTACGAGCAGTACTTC.

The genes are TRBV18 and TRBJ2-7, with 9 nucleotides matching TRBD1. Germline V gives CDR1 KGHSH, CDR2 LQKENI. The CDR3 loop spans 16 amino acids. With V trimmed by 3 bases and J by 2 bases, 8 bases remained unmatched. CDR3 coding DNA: TGTGCCAGCTCACCGCGTTTGACAGGGGGTACCTACGAGCAGTACTTC. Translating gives CASSPRLTGGTYEQYF.

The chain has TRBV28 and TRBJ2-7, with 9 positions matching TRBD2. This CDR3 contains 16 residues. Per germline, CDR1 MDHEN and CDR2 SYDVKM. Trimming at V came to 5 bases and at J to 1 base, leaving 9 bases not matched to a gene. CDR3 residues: CASSKHSGRGSYEQYF. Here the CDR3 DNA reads TGTGCCAGCAGTAAACATAGCGGGAGAGGATCCTACGAGCAGTACTTC.

DNA for the CDR3: TGTGCCAGCAGCCCCGCGACCCTTTACGAGCAGTACTTC. Protein sequence: CASSPATLYEQYF. The rearrangement links TRBV7-9 to TRBJ2-7; no firm D call. This CDR3 has 13 residues. The V and J ends lost 5 bases and 4 bases respectively, with 12 bases between them. Germline V CDR1 and CDR2: SEHNR, FQNEAQ (reference sequence).

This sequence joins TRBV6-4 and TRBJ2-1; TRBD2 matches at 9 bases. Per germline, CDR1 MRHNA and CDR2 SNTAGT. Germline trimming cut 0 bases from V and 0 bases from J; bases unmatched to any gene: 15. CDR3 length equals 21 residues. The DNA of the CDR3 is TGTGCCAGCAGTGACTCGAGGGCGGGAGGGCCCCCTACTAGCTCCTACAATGAGCAGTTCTTC. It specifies CASSDSRAGGPPTSSYNEQFF.

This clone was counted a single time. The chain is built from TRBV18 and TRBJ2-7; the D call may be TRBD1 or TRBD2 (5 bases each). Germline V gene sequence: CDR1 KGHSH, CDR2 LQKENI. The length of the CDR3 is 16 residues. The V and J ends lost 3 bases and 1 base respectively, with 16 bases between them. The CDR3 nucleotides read TGTGCCAGCTCACCGCGGGTGGGGGAAGAGTCCTACGAGCAGTACTTC. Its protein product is CASSPRVGEESYEQYF.

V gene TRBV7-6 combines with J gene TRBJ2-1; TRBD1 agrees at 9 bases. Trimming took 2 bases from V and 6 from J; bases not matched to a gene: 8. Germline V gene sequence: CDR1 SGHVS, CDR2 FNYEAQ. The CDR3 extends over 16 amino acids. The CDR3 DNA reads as TGTGCCAGCAGCTTAACCCCACAGGGGGCCATCAATGAGCAGTTCTTC. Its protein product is CASSLTPQGAINEQFF.

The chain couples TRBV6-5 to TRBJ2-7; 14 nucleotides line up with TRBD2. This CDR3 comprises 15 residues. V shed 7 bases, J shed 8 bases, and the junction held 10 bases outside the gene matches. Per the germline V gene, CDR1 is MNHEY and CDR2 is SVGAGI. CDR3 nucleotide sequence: TGTGCCAGCAACAAAGGGACTAGCGGGAGTGAGCAGCAGTACTTC. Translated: CASNKGTSGSEQQYF.

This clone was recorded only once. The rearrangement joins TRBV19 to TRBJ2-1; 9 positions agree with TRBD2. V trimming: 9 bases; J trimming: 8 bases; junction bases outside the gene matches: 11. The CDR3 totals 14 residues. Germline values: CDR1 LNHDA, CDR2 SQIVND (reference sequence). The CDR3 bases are TGTGCCAGAAAACCGGGACTAGCAATCGATGAGCAGTTCTTC. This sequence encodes CARKPGLAIDEQFF.

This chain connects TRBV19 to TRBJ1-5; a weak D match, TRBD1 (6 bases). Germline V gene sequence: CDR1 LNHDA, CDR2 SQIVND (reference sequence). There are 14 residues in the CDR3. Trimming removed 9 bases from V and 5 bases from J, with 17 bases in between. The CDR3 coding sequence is TGTGCCAGCCGCTTACAGGGAGGGGATCAGCCCCAGCATTTT. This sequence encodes CASRLQGGDQPQHF.

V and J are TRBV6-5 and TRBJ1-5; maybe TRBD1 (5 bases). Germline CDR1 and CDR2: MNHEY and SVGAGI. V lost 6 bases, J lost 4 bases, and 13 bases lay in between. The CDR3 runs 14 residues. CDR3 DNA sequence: TGTGCCAGCAGCACCCACGGGGGTAATCAGCCCCAGCATTTT. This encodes CASSTHGGNQPQHF.

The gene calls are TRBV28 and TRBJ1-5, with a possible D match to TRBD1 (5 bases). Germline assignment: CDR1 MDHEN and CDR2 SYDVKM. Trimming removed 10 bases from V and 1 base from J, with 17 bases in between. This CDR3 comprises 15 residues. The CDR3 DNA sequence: TGTGCCACCGGGTTTCCGGGGGGGAGCAATCAGCCCCAGCATTTT. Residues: CATGFPGGSNQPQHF.

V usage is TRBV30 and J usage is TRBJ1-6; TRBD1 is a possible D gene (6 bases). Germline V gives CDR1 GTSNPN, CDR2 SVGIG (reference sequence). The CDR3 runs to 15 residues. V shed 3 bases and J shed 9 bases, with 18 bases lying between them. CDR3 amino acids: CAWRLRWQGSSPLHF. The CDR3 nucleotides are TGTGCCTGGAGGCTACGGTGGCAGGGGAGTTCACCCCTCCACTTT.

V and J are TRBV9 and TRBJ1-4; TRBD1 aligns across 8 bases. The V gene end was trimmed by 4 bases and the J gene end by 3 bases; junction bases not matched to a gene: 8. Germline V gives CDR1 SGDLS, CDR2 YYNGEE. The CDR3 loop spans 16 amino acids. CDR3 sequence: CASSSRQGASNEKLFF. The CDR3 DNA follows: TGTGCCAGCAGCAGCCGTCAGGGGGCCTCTAATGAAAAACTGTTTTTT.

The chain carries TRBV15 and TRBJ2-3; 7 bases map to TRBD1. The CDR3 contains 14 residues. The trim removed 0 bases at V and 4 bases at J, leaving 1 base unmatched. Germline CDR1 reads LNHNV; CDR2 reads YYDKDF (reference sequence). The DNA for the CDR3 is TGTGCCACCAGCAGAGAACAGGGGCCAGATACGCAGTATTTT. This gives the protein CATSREQGPDTQYF.

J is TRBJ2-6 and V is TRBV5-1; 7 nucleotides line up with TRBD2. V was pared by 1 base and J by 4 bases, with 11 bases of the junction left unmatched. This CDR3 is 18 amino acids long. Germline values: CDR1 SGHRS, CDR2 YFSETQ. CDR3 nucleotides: TGCGCCAGCAGCTTGTTGGGCGGGGGAATCGCCGGGGCCAACGTCCTGACTTTC. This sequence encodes CASSLLGGGIAGANVLTF.

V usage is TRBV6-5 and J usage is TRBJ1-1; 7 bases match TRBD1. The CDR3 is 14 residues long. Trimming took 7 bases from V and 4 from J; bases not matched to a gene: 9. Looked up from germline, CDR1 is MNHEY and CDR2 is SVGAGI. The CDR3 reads CASTPETGATEAFF. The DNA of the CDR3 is TGTGCCAGCACCCCTGAAACAGGGGCCACTGAAGCTTTCTTT.

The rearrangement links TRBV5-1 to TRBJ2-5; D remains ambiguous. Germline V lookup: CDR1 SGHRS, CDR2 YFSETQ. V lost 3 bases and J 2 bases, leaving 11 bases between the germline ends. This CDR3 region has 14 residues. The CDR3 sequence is CASSSKGLQETQYF. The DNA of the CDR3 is TGCGCCAGCAGCTCCAAAGGGCTTCAAGAGACCCAGTACTTC.

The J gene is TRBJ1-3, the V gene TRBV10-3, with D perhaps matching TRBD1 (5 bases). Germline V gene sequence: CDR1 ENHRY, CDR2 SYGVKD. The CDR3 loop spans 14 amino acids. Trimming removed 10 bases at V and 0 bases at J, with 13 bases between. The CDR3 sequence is CATGGSGSGNTIYF. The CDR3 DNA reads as TGTGCCACCGGGGGGTCCGGCTCTGGAAACACCATATATTTT.

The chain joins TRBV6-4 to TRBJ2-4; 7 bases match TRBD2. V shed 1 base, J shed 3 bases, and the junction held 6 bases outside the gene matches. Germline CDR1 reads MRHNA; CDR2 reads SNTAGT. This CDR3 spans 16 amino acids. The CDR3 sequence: CASSDLGGRGKNIQYF. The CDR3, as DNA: TGTGCCAGCAGTGACTTGGGGGGGAGGGGCAAAAACATTCAGTACTTC.

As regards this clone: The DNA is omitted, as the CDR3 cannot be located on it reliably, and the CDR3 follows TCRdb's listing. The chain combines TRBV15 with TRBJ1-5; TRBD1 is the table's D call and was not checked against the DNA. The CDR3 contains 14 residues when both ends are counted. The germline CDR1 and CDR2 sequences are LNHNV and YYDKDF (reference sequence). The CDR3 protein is CATSRDFGQGSFHF.

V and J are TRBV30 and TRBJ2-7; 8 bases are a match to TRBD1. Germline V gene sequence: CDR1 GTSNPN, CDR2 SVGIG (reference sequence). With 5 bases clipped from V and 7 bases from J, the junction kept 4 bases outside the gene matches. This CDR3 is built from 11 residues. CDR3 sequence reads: CAWGQGEEQYF. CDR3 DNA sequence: TGTGCCTGGGGACAGGGTGAGGAGCAGTACTTC.

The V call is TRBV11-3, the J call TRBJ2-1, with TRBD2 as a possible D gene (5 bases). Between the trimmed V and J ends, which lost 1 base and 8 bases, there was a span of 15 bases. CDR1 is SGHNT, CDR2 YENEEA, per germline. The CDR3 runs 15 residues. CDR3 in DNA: TGTGCCAGCAGCTTAGCGGATCAGTCCGGGGATGAGCAGTTCTTC. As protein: CASSLADQSGDEQFF.

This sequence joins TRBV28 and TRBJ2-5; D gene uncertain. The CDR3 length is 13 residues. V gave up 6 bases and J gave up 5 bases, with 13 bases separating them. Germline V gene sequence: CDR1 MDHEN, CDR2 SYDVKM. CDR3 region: CASSPAQGETQYF. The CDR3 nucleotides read TGTGCCAGCAGCCCCGCCCAAGGGGAGACCCAGTACTTC.

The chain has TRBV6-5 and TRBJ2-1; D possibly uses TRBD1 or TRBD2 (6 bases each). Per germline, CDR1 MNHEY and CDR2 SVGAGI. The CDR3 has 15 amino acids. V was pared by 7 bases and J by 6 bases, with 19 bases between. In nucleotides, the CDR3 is TGTGCCAGCACTTGGGGGCTAGCCGGGGGCAATGAGCAGTTCTTC. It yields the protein CASTWGLAGGNEQFF.

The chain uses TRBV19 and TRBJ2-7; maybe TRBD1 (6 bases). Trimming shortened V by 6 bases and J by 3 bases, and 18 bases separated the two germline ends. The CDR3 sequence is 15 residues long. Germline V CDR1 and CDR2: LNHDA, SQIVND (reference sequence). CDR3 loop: CASRPTGTSLYEQYF. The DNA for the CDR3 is TGTGCCAGTAGGCCAACCGGGACATCTCTCTACGAGCAGTACTTC.

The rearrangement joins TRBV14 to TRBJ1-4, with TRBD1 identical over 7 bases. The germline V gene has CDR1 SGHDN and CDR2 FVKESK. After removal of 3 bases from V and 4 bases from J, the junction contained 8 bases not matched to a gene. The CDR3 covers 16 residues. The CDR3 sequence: CASSHFGQELNEKLFF. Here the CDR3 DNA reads TGTGCCAGCAGCCACTTCGGACAGGAACTTAATGAAAAACTGTTTTTT.

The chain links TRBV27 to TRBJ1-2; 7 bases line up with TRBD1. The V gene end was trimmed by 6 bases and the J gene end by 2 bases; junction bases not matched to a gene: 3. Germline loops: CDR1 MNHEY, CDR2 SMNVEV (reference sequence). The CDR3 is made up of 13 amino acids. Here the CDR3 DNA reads TGTGCCAGCAGAGGGACAGCCAACTATGGCTACACCTTC. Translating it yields CASRGTANYGYTF.

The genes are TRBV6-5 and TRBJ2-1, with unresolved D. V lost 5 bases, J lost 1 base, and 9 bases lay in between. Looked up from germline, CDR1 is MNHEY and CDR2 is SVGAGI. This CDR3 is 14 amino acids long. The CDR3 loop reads CASSKQASYNEQFF. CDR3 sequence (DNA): TGTGCCAGCAGTAAGCAGGCGTCCTACAATGAGCAGTTCTTC.

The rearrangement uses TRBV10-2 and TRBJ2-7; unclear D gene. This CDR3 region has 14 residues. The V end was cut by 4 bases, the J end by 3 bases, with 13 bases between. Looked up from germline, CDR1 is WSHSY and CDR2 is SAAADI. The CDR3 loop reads CASSGPASNYEQYF. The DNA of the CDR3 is TGCGCCAGCAGTGGGCCAGCGTCGAACTACGAGCAGTACTTC.

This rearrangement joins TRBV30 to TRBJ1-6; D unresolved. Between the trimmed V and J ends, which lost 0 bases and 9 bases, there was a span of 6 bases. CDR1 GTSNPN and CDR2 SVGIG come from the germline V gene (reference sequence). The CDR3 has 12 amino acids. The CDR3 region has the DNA TGTGCCTGGAGTGTACGGCGTTCACCCCTCCACTTT. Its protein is CAWSVRRSPLHF.

The CDR3 DNA follows: TGTGCCAGCAGCCACCGACTAGATACAGATACGCAGTATTTT. It is translated as CASSHRLDTDTQYF. The chain couples TRBV9 to TRBJ2-3; tentative D call: TRBD2 (6 bases). Trimming removed 4 bases from V and 3 bases from J, with 12 bases in between. Germline V gene data show CDR1 as SGDLS and CDR2 as YYNGEE. CDR3 length: 14 amino acids.